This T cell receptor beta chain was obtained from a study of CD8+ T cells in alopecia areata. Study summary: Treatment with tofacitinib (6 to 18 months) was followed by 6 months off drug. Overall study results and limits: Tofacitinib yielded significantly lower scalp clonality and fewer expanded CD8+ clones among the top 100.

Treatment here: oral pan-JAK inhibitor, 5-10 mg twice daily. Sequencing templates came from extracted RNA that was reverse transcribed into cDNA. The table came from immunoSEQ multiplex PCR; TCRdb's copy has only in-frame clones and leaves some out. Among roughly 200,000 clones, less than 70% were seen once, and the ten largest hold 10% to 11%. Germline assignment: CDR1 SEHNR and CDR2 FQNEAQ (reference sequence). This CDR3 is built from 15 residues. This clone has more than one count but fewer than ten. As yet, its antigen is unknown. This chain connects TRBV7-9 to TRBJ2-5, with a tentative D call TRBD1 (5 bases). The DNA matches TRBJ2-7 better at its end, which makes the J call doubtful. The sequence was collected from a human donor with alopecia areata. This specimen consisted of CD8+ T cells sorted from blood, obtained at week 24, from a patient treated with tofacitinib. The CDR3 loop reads CASSSRQMYPYEQYF. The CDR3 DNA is TGTGCCAGCAGCTCCCGACAGATGTATCCCTACGAGCAGTACTTC.